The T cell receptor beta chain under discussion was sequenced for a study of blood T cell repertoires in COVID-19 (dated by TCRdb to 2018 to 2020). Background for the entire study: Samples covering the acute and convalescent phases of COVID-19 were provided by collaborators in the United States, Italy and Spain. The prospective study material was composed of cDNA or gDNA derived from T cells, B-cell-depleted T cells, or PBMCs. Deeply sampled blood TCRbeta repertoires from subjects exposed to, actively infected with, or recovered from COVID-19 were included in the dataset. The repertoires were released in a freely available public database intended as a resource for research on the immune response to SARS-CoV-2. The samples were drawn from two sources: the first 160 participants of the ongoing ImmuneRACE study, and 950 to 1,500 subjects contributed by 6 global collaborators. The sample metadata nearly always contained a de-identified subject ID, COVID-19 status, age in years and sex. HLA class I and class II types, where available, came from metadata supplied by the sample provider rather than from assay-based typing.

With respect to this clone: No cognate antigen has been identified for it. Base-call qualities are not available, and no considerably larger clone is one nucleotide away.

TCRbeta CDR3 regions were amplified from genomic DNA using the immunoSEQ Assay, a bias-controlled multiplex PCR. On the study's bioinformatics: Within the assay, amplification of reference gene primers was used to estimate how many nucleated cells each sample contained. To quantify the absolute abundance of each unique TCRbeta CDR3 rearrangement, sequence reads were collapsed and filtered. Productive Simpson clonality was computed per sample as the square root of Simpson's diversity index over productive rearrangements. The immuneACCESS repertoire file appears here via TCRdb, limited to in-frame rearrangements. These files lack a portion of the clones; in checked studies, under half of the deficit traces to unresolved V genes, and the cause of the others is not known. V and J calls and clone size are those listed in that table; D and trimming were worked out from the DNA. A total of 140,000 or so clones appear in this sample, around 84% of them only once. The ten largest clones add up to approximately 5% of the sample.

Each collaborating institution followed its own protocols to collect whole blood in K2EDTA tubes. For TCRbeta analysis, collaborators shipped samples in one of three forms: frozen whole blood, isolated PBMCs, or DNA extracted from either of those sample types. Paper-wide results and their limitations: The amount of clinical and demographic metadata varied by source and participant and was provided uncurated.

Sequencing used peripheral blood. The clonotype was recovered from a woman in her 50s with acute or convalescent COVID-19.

CDR3 sequence: CASRSPPGQASTEAFF. The DNA reads TGTGCCAGCAGATCACCTCCGGGACAGGCTTCCACTGAAGCTTTCTTT. This chain joins TRBV6-6 to TRBJ1-1, and 8 junctional nucleotides match TRBD1. Trimming takes 6 bases off V and 4 bases off J; junction bases not matched to a gene: 13. CDR1 and CDR2, looked up from the germline V gene (reference sequence), are MNHNY and SVGAGI. The CDR3 holds 16 amino acids from the cysteine to the phenylalanine. Solely the CDR3 DNA is kept, with 48 bases framed from the first base.